This T cell receptor (beta chain) is from a study of blood T cell repertoires in COVID-19. The CDR3 is made up of 13 amino acids. Germline V gene lookup returns CDR1 SNHLY and CDR2 FYNNEI. Germline trimming cut 6 bases from V and 4 bases from J; bases unmatched to any gene: 4. Profiled with immunoSEQ multiplex PCR; TCRdb holds only in-frame clones, not every one. The table lists roughly 140,000 clones, approximately 86% of them singletons, with around 5% in the top ten. The chain has TRBV2 and TRBJ1-1, with TRBD1 identical over 8 bases. This clonotype was obtained from a human donor in a cohort sampled during active COVID-19. Sequences were obtained from peripheral blood. The CDR3 loop is CASRNTGGTEAFF. Written as DNA, the CDR3 is TGTGCCAGCAGGAACACAGGGGGCACTGAAGCTTTCTTT.